The 32 T cell receptor beta chains reported below all come from one sample, sequenced in a study of T cell repertoires in cytomegalovirus infection. Antigens for these TCRs are unknown. MiXCR was run by TCRdb on the reads, yielding one entry per CDR3 protein. The table records approximately 590,000 distinct CDR3 sequences, roughly 43% of them present only once. Sequenced here: cultured PBMCs, sampled from culture after CMV antigen stimulation. All receptors come from a human donor in good health (CMV status not recorded). Some clones in this sample may be carry-over from other donors' samples.

The table lists this clonotype with a few counts. The chain uses TRBV12-3 or TRBV12-4 and TRBJ1-5, with TRBD1 matching 11 bases. The CDR3 sequence is 15 residues long. Trimming took 7 bases from V and 4 from J; bases not matched to a gene: 6. The CDR3 coding sequence is TGTGCCAGCAACTACGGGACAGGGGGGAATCAGCCCCAGCATTTT. It codes for CASNYGTGGNQPQHF.

CDR3 DNA: TGTGCCAGCAGCTTAGTAACAGCCACCGGGGAGCTGTTTTTT. It translates to CASSLVTATGELFF. The chain has TRBV7-3 and TRBJ2-2; D gene unclear. Germline V gene lookup returns CDR1 SGHTA and CDR2 FQGTGA. The V end was cut by 2 bases, the J end by 4 bases, with 8 bases between. This CDR3 spans 14 amino acids.

This clonotype was observed at least ten times. DNA for the CDR3: TGTGCCAGCAGCCTTTCCCGATCTTGGGGGTACACTGAAGCTTTCTTT. It yields the protein CASSLSRSWGYTEAFF. This chain links TRBV14 with TRBJ1-1; perhaps TRBD1 as D (5 bases). V was trimmed by 4 bases and J by 3 bases, leaving 18 bases between them. Looked up from germline, CDR1 is SGHDN and CDR2 is FVKESK. This CDR3 spans 16 amino acids.

In this sample, this clonotype turned up a few times. This chain uses TRBV28 with TRBJ1-6; tentatively, D is TRBD1 (6 bases). Germline assignment: CDR1 MDHEN and CDR2 SYDVKM. V lost 7 bases to trimming and J lost 7 bases, with 17 bases between them. The CDR3 is 15 residues long. The CDR3 reads CASTPPGQRNSPLHF. CDR3 nucleotides: TGTGCCAGCACCCCACCGGGACAAAGAAATTCACCCCTCCACTTT. The full variable domain, in which reference TRBV28 and TRBJ1-6 provide the parts outside the CDR3, is DVKVTQSSRYLVKRTGEKVFLECVQDMDHENMFWYRQDPGLGLRLIYFSYDVKMKEKGDIPEGYSVSREKKERFSLILESASTNQTSMYLCASTPPGQRNSPLHFGNGTRLTVT.

This clonotype was detected a few times. The chain is built from TRBV20-1 and TRBJ2-3, with a possible D match to TRBD1 (6 bases). V lost 5 bases and J lost 1, with 19 bases in between. This CDR3 has 16 amino acids. Looked up from germline, CDR1 is DFQATT and CDR2 is SNEGSKA (reference sequence). The CDR3 region has the DNA TGCAGTGCTCGACCCGGGACATCGAGTGGCACAGATACGCAGTATTTT. This gives the protein CSARPGTSSGTDTQYF.

The chain carries TRBV12-3 or TRBV12-4 and TRBJ2-7, with unresolved D. V lost 9 bases to trimming and J lost 6 bases, with 15 bases between them. The CDR3 totals 12 residues. The CDR3 nucleotides read TGTGCCAGTCGGGTCTCCCAGAGCGAGCAGTACTTC. Protein sequence: CASRVSQSEQYF.

The chain couples TRBV7-8 to TRBJ2-5, with a tentative D call TRBD1 (6 bases). Trimming left V 2 bases short and J 3 bases short, with 19 bases between. Germline lookup yields CDR1 SGHVS and CDR2 FQNEAQ. This CDR3 has 17 amino acids. The CDR3 is CASSLQITGYGEETQYF. CDR3 bases: TGTGCCAGCAGCTTACAGATCACAGGGTATGGGGAAGAGACCCAGTACTTC.

This clonotype was counted a single time. The V call is TRBV6-2 or TRBV6-3, the J call TRBJ2-1, with D maybe TRBD1 (6 bases). Germline V gene sequence: CDR1 MNHEY, CDR2 SVGEGT. V was trimmed by 6 bases and J by 2 bases, leaving 23 bases between them. CDR3 length: 18 residues. The CDR3 region is CASSPPTPGDPTYNEQFF. The CDR3 coding sequence is TGTGCCAGCAGCCCCCCCACGCCAGGGGACCCTACCTACAATGAGCAGTTCTTC.

In its sample, this clonotype was seen a few times. The chain uses TRBV20-1 and TRBJ1-1; the D gene is possibly TRBD1 (6 bases). CDR1 DFQATT and CDR2 SNEGSKA come from the germline V gene (reference sequence). CDR3 length: 13 residues. V was clipped by 1 base and J by 3 bases, with 9 bases between them. CDR3: CSARVRGDTEAFF. DNA for the CDR3: TGCAGTGCTAGAGTTAGGGGGGACACTGAAGCTTTCTTT.

This clonotype showed up just a few times. This sequence joins TRBV7-6 and TRBJ1-1; tentative D call: TRBD1 (5 bases). Trimming removed 3 bases at V and 4 bases at J, with 9 bases between. Germline V lookup: CDR1 SGHVS, CDR2 FNYEAQ. The CDR3 has 13 amino acids. CDR3 DNA sequence: TGTGCCAGCAGCTTGGGGGTGCGCACTGAAGCTTTCTTT. As protein: CASSLGVRTEAFF.

The chain couples TRBV5-6 to TRBJ1-2; D may be TRBD1 (6 bases). This CDR3 spans 17 amino acids. V gave up 4 bases and J gave up 4 bases, with 23 bases separating them. The germline gives CDR1 SGHDT, CDR2 YYEEEE. The chain's CDR3 is CASSPGASRGRAYGYTF. CDR3 in DNA: TGTGCCAGCAGCCCGGGGGCGTCGAGGGGACGAGCCTATGGCTACACCTTC.

The chain employs TRBV6-2 or TRBV6-3 and TRBJ2-1, with 13 bases aligning to TRBD2. The germline CDR1 and CDR2 sequences are MNHEY and SVGEGT. The CDR3 is 17 residues long. Trimming at V came to 4 bases and at J to 1 base, leaving 4 bases not matched to a gene. CDR3 nucleotides: TGTGCCAGCAGTTTGGGACTAGCGGGATCTTCCTACAATGAGCAGTTCTTC. Its translation: CASSLGLAGSSYNEQFF.

This chain uses TRBV3-1 with TRBJ2-5; possible D gene TRBD2, 5 bases. The CDR3 covers 16 residues. V was cut by 3 bases and J by 2 bases, with 16 bases left in between. The germline CDR1 and CDR2 sequences are LGHDT and YNNKEL (reference sequence). DNA of the CDR3: TGTGCCAGCAGCCAGGGCAGTTCGGGAAGTCAAGAGACCCAGTACTTC. This sequence encodes CASSQGSSGSQETQYF.

This clonotype was seen more than once but under ten times. The V gene is TRBV6-1, the J gene TRBJ1-5, with D possibly TRBD1 on 6 matching bases. Per the germline V gene, CDR1 is MNHNS and CDR2 is SASEGT. This CDR3 region has 15 residues. The V end was cut by 4 bases, the J end by 7 bases, with 17 bases between. CDR3 sequence reads: CASSAKGGGGQPQHF. CDR3 bases: TGTGCCAGCAGTGCAAAAGGGGGTGGGGGGCAGCCCCAGCATTTT.

The table lists this clonotype with a few counts. This chain connects TRBV7-4 to TRBJ2-3, with TRBD1 matching 12 bases. With V trimmed by 5 bases and J by 6 bases, 6 bases remained unmatched. CDR3 length: 15 amino acids. Germline loops: CDR1 SGHVT, CDR2 SQSDAQ. CDR3 amino acids: CASSLKGTGGDTQYF. DNA for the CDR3: TGTGCCAGCAGCCTAAAAGGGACAGGGGGCGATACGCAGTATTTT.

The chain combines TRBV19 with TRBJ1-2; 11 bases fit TRBD1. The V segment lost 5 bases and the J segment 4 bases; nucleotides outside the gene matches: 6. Germline CDR1 is LNHDA and CDR2 is SQIVND (reference sequence). The CDR3 extends over 15 amino acids. CDR3 protein: CASSAGTGGFYGYTF. The DNA of the CDR3 is TGTGCCAGTAGTGCCGGGACAGGGGGTTTCTATGGCTACACCTTC. The variable domain in full, with the rest retrieved from reference TRBV19 and TRBJ1-2, is DGGITQSPKYLFRKEGQNVTLSCEQNLNHDAMYWYRQDPGQGLRLIYYSQIVNDFQKGDIAEGYSVSREKKESFPLTVTSAQKNPTAFYLCASSAGTGGFYGYTFGSGTRLTVV.

The chain employs TRBV15 and TRBJ2-1, with 7 bases matching TRBD1. The germline V gene encodes CDR1 LNHNV and CDR2 YYDKDF (reference sequence). This CDR3 contains 13 residues. The V and J ends lost 0 bases and 10 bases, in that order; junction bases with no gene match: 3. The CDR3 spells CATSRDLDREQFF. CDR3 in DNA: TGTGCCACCAGCAGAGATTTGGACAGGGAGCAGTTCTTC.

The chain carries TRBV19 and TRBJ2-3, with D possibly TRBD1 on 6 matching bases. The CDR3 runs to 20 residues. Between the trimmed V and J ends, which lost 5 bases and 0 bases, there was a span of 27 bases. Germline V gene lookup returns CDR1 LNHDA and CDR2 SQIVND (reference sequence). This CDR3 is CASSATGQRRILRSTDTQYF. In nucleotides, the CDR3 is TGTGCCAGTAGTGCAACAGGACAGAGAAGAATTCTTAGAAGCACAGATACGCAGTATTTT.

There are a few counts of this clonotype. The chain couples TRBV6-6 to TRBJ1-2, with D possibly TRBD1 on 6 matching bases. The CDR3 is made up of 16 amino acids. The V end was cut by 2 bases, the J end by 4 bases, with 17 bases between. The V gene's germline CDR1 is MNHNY and CDR2 SVGAGI (reference sequence). The CDR3 nucleotides read TGTGCCAGCAGTTACGATCACAGGGTTCTGGGCTATGGCTACACCTTC. It is translated as CASSYDHRVLGYGYTF.

This chain uses TRBV9 with TRBJ2-3; 7 positions match TRBD2. Germline V lookup: CDR1 SGDLS, CDR2 YYNGEE. V lost 0 bases, J lost 0 bases, and 4 bases stayed unmatched. This CDR3 has 16 residues. The CDR3 DNA reads TGTGCCAGCAGCGTAGAGGGGAGGGGAAGCACAGATACGCAGTATTTT. Its protein is CASSVEGRGSTDTQYF.

The V call is TRBV11-3, the J call TRBJ2-2, with unresolved D. The V and J ends lost 0 bases and 2 bases respectively, with 10 bases between them. The CDR3 consists of 16 residues. From germline, CDR1 is SGHNT and CDR2 YENEEA. The CDR3 spells CASSLEGYGNTGELFF. The CDR3 DNA follows: TGTGCCAGCAGCTTAGAAGGTTACGGCAACACCGGGGAGCTGTTTTTT.

V gene TRBV7-9 combines with J gene TRBJ1-5; D is uncertain. There are 13 residues in the CDR3. Germline values: CDR1 SEHNR, CDR2 FQNEAQ (reference sequence). Trimming cost V 5 bases and J 7 bases, with 12 bases left between them. The CDR3 loop reads CASSVRLGQPQHF. In nucleotides, the CDR3 is TGTGCCAGCAGCGTCCGACTGGGCCAGCCCCAGCATTTT. The variable domain in full, with the rest retrieved from reference TRBV7-9 and TRBJ1-5, is DTGVSQNPRHKITKRGQNVTFRCDPISEHNRLYWYRQTLGQGPEFLTYFQNEAQLEKSRLLSDRFSAERPKGSFSTLEIQRTEQGDSAMYLCASSVRLGQPQHFGDGTRLSIL.

The J gene is TRBJ2-1, the V gene TRBV6-6; the match to TRBD1 covers 7 bases. The CDR3 length is 15 residues. Germline-derived CDR1 and CDR2 are MNHNY and SVGAGI (reference sequence). Trimming removed 7 bases from V and 11 bases from J; junction bases left unmatched: 17. For the CDR3, the DNA is TGTGCCAGCATCCCCTTCCGACAGGGTATACCTAAGCAGTTCTTC. Amino acid sequence: CASIPFRQGIPKQFF.

The chain couples TRBV25-1 to TRBJ2-1, with D hard to call. Looked up from germline, CDR1 is MGHDK and CDR2 is SYGVNS. This CDR3 spans 13 amino acids. The ends were cut back, 11 bases at V and 8 bases at J, with 19 bases in the middle. The CDR3 loop reads CAVSPYSVDEQFF. The DNA of the CDR3 is TGTGCCGTTTCTCCCTATAGTGTAGATGAGCAGTTCTTC. Based on the CDR3 plus reference TRBV25-1 and TRBJ2-1, the full variable domain is EADIYQTPRYLVIGTGKKITLECSQTMGHDKMYWYQQDPGMELHLIHYSYGVNSTEKGDLSSESTVSRIRTEHFPLTLESARPSHTSQYLCAVSPYSVDEQFFGPGTRLTVL.

The sample holds one count of this clonotype. The genes are TRBV15 and TRBJ1-1; tentatively, D is TRBD1 (5 bases). This CDR3 has 13 residues. Germline loops: CDR1 LNHNV, CDR2 YYDKDF (reference sequence). The V end lost 9 bases, the J end lost 5 bases, and 16 bases lay between the germline ends. The CDR3 coding sequence is TGTGCCACATCCCAGGATGGGGGTACTGAAGCTTTCTTT. Protein product: CATSQDGGTEAFF.

The chain couples TRBV12-3 or TRBV12-4 to TRBJ1-2; TRBD1 is a possible D gene (5 bases). Trimming shortened V by 6 bases and J by 9 bases, and 20 bases separated the two germline ends. CDR3 size: 14 residues. The CDR3 protein is CASRGWDDPTSYTF. The CDR3 coding sequence is TGTGCCAGCAGGGGGTGGGACGACCCGACGAGCTACACCTTC.

There are a few counts of this clonotype. The chain combines TRBV7-9 with TRBJ2-3; D is ambiguous. CDR1 SEHNR and CDR2 FQNEAQ come from the germline V gene (reference sequence). The CDR3 extends over 15 amino acids. V was pared by 6 bases and J by 4 bases, with 17 bases between. The CDR3 DNA is TGTGCCAGCAGTCACCGGATGACCGGCGCAGATACGCAGTATTTT. Its protein is CASSHRMTGADTQYF. The variable domain in full, with the rest retrieved from reference TRBV7-9 and TRBJ2-3, is DTGVSQNPRHKITKRGQNVTFRCDPISEHNRLYWYRQTLGQGPEFLTYFQNEAQLEKSRLLSDRFSAERPKGSFSTLEIQRTEQGDSAMYLCASSHRMTGADTQYFGPGTRLTVL.

The CDR3 nucleotides are TGTGCCAGCAGTTCGGGGACAGACGGAGAGACCCAGTACTTC. Residues: CASSSGTDGETQYF. The rearrangement links TRBV12-3 or TRBV12-4 to TRBJ2-5; 7 bases agree with TRBD1. J gave up 4 bases and V 4 bases, and 6 bases lay outside the gene matches. There are 14 residues in the CDR3.

The chain joins TRBV6-6 to TRBJ1-4; maybe TRBD1 (6 bases). This CDR3 is built from 14 residues. The germline V gene has CDR1 MNHNY and CDR2 SVGAGI (reference sequence). Trimming shortened V by 8 bases and J by 8 bases, and 18 bases separated the two germline ends. The CDR3 coding sequence is TGTGCCAGCGGCGGCCTGGGGGGCGAAGAAAAACTGTTTTTT. It translates to CASGGLGGEEKLFF.

This clonotype was detected a few times. This chain connects TRBV11-2 to TRBJ2-7, with D unresolved. CDR3 size: 12 residues. Germline V CDR1 and CDR2: SGHAT, FQNNGV. Trimming took off 3 bases at V and 6 bases at J, with 9 bases between the two ends. The DNA for the CDR3 is TGTGCCAGCAGCTTCGGTCTAGTCGAGCAGTACTTC. Its protein product is CASSFGLVEQYF.

The CDR3 DNA reads as TGTGCCAGCAGCCCCGGGACTAGCGGAACTAACACCGGGGAGCTGTTTTTT. Its translation: CASSPGTSGTNTGELFF. This chain uses TRBV6-1 with TRBJ2-2, with TRBD2 identical over 11 bases. Trimming cost V 6 bases and J 2 bases; bases outside gene matches: 8. This CDR3 contains 17 residues. The V gene's germline CDR1 is MNHNS and CDR2 SASEGT.

This clonotype came up a few times. This rearrangement joins TRBV19 to TRBJ2-2; tentative D call: TRBD2 (5 bases). Germline assignment: CDR1 LNHDA and CDR2 SQIVND (reference sequence). V was clipped by 7 bases and J by 0 bases, with 9 bases between them. The CDR3 has 14 residues. For the CDR3, the DNA is TGTGCCAGTATCGGGGAAGCGAACACCGGGGAGCTGTTTTTT. Its translation is CASIGEANTGELFF.